The 18 T cell receptor beta chains reported below all come from one sample, sequenced in a study of regulatory T cells in long-lasting Graves disease. Time point meaning: newly diagnosed GD, antithyroid drugs for less than 3 months. From RNA extracted from PBMCs, the TCR library was made. Arm-PCR of CDR3 regions with iRepertoire HTBI primers generated TCR beta libraries. One entry per CDR3 protein, called by TCRdb with MiXCR from the multiplex PCR reads. Of hundreds of thousands of distinct CDR3 sequences in the sample, 15% to 18% were seen once. Source: peripheral blood mononuclear cells (PBMCs), taken at new diagnosis, from a patient treated with antithyroid drugs. The receptors derive from a female donor with Graves disease.

The rearrangement uses TRBV20-1 and TRBJ2-7; TRBD2 matches at 8 bases. With V trimmed by 5 bases and J by 4 bases, 13 bases remained unmatched. Germline V CDR1 and CDR2: DFQATT, SNEGSKA (reference sequence). The CDR3 is made up of 15 amino acids. CDR3 loop: CSAERSTSGAYEQYF. CDR3 sequence (DNA): TGCAGTGCTGAACGCAGCACTAGCGGAGCATACGAGCAGTACTTC.

At least ten counts were recorded for this clonotype. This chain joins TRBV29-1 and TRBJ1-2; a weak D match, TRBD1 (5 bases). The CDR3 covers 16 residues. Between the trimmed V and J ends, which lost 1 base and 0 bases, there was a span of 15 bases. CDR1 and CDR2 (germline): SQVTM, ANQGSEA. CDR3 coding DNA: TGCAGCGTTGAAGTAGGTTGGGACCGCGCTAACTATGGCTACACCTTC. Protein sequence: CSVEVGWDRANYGYTF.

In this sample, this clonotype turned up many times. The V gene is TRBV5-1, the J gene TRBJ1-1; D is uncertain. CDR1 is SGHRS, CDR2 YFSETQ, per germline. V was shortened by 0 bases and J by 4 bases, with 13 bases between the two germline ends. There are 15 residues in the CDR3. In DNA, the CDR3 is TGCGCCAGCAGCTTGGGCCTAAACAACCCCACTGAAGCTTTCTTT. It encodes CASSLGLNNPTEAFF.

This clonotype was detected many times. The CDR3 loop reads CARGAGVPDTQYF. CDR3 DNA: TGTGCCCGGGGGGCGGGAGTGCCAGATACGCAGTATTTT. The chain uses TRBV30 and TRBJ2-3, with D possibly TRBD2 on 7 matching bases. The CDR3 consists of 13 residues. V gave up 8 bases and J gave up 4 bases, with 16 bases separating them. The V gene's germline CDR1 is GTSNPN and CDR2 SVGIG (reference sequence).

This clonotype was counted ten times or more. CDR3 loop: CASSQEYTASDTQYF. CDR3 coding DNA: TGCGCCAGCAGCCAAGAGTATACAGCTTCAGATACGCAGTATTTT. The chain couples TRBV4-3 to TRBJ2-3; D is ambiguous. Trimming stripped 0 bases from V and 4 bases from J, with 11 bases between. Germline lookup yields CDR1 LGHNA and CDR2 YSLEER. The CDR3 spans 15 residues.

The chain joins TRBV6-1 to TRBJ2-7; 10 bases align to TRBD1. The CDR3 spans 16 residues. CDR1 is MNHNS and CDR2 is SASEGT in the germline V gene. Trimming cost V 6 bases and J 1 base; bases outside gene matches: 9. The CDR3 bases are TGTGCCAGCAGACGACCCGGGACAGGGGCTTCCTACGAGCAGTACTTC. Translation: CASRRPGTGASYEQYF.

V usage is TRBV19 and J usage is TRBJ1-4; D unresolved. This CDR3 has 14 residues. V was trimmed by 3 bases and J by 12 bases, leaving 17 bases between them. Looked up from germline, CDR1 is LNHDA and CDR2 is SQIVND (reference sequence). CDR3 sequence reads: CASSIAGISEELFF. The CDR3 DNA sequence: TGTGCCAGTAGTATCGCCGGGATCAGCGAGGAACTGTTTTTT.

There are many counts of this clonotype. The gene calls are TRBV6-2 or TRBV6-3 and TRBJ2-5, with 8 bases that match TRBD2. This CDR3 region has 17 residues. The germline gives CDR1 MNHEY, CDR2 SVGEGT. Losses at the gene ends were 2 bases for V and 4 bases for J; bases not matched to a gene: 12. The CDR3 DNA is TGTGCCAGCAGTTACGGGTCGGTGCGGGGGGCAGGAGAGACCCAGTACTTC. It specifies CASSYGSVRGAGETQYF.

This rearrangement joins TRBV14 to TRBJ2-3; D is uncertain. The end of the DNA aligns better with TRBJ2-7, so the J call may be wrong. The V gene's germline CDR1 is SGHDN and CDR2 FVKESK. The CDR3 runs 12 residues. CDR3 DNA: TGTGCCAGCAGCCTCGCTTTCAATGAGCAGTACTTC. This translates into CASSLAFNEQYF.

This clonotype was counted at least ten times. The chain links TRBV27 to TRBJ2-2; no reliable D call. The CDR3 loop spans 14 amino acids. The germline V gene encodes CDR1 MNHEY and CDR2 SMNVEV (reference sequence). Trimming removed 5 bases from V and 5 bases from J, with 12 bases in between. In DNA form, the CDR3 reads TGTGCCAGCAGTCAATGGTCGAGGACCGGGGAGCTGTTTTTT. The encoded protein is CASSQWSRTGELFF.

This clonotype was recorded once. The rearrangement uses TRBV19 and TRBJ1-1, with TRBD1 matching over 12 bases. V was clipped by 8 bases and J by 1 base; unmatched bases: 8. The CDR3 is 16 residues long. The germline CDR1 and CDR2 sequences are LNHDA and SQIVND (reference sequence). The CDR3 DNA follows: TGTGCCAGTCGGGACAGGGGGCCCCTCACGAACACTGAAGCTTTCTTT. It is translated as CASRDRGPLTNTEAFF.

This clonotype has a handful of counts. V and J are TRBV5-4 and TRBJ2-5; no clear D gene. The germline V gene has CDR1 SGHNT and CDR2 YYREEE (reference sequence). Trimming removed 3 bases from V and 0 bases from J, with 9 bases in between. CDR3 length equals 14 residues. The CDR3 bases are TGTGCCAGCAGCTCCGTAGAGAACCAAGAGACCCAGTACTTC. Protein: CASSSVENQETQYF. Complete variable domain (other parts from reference TRBV5-4 and TRBJ2-5): ETGVTQSPTHLIKTRGQQVTLRCSSQSGHNTVSWYQQALGQGPQFIFQYYREEENGRGNFPPRFSGLQFPNYSSELNVNALELDDSALYLCASSSVENQETQYFGPGTRLLVL.

This clonotype showed up many times. The chain combines TRBV12-3 or TRBV12-4 with TRBJ2-1; 9 bases align to TRBD1. The CDR3 spans 16 residues. V lost 1 base to trimming and J lost 6 bases; unmatched junction nucleotides: 7. The CDR3 region is CASSLGTGVKGNEQFF. The CDR3 nucleotides are TGTGCCAGCAGTTTAGGGACAGGGGTGAAAGGCAATGAGCAGTTCTTC.

The sample holds a few counts of this clonotype. Given a much more abundant clone one base away, this may be a read error. V and J are TRBV20-1 and TRBJ2-5; TRBD2 matches 14 bases. Germline CDR1 DFQATT, CDR2 SNEGSKA (reference sequence). The CDR3 covers 17 residues. After removal of 2 bases from V and 3 bases from J, the junction contained 8 bases not matched to a gene. CDR3 in amino acids: CSARSGLGLAGEETQYF. CDR3 DNA sequence: TGCAGTGCTAGATCGGGTTTGGGACTAGCGGGAGAAGAGACCCAGTACTTC.

At least ten counts were recorded for this clonotype. The chain has TRBV20-1 and TRBJ1-2; 7 nucleotides agree with TRBD1. The germline gives CDR1 DFQATT, CDR2 SNEGSKA (reference sequence). The V and J ends lost 0 bases and 8 bases, in that order; junction bases with no gene match: 9. The CDR3 contains 14 residues. CDR3 in DNA: TGCAGTGCTAGAGATCCCCGACAGGGCGGGGGCTACACCTTC. This translates into CSARDPRQGGGYTF.

This clonotype has at least ten counts. DNA of the CDR3: TGTGCCAGCAGCCCCTATAGGGACCTTGAGCAGTTCTTC. It codes for CASSPYRDLEQFF. The chain links TRBV11-2 to TRBJ2-1; the D call may be TRBD1 or TRBD2 (5 bases each). This CDR3 is built from 13 residues. The germline V and J ends were trimmed by 5 bases and 9 bases, with 14 bases remaining between them. Per the germline V gene, CDR1 is SGHAT and CDR2 is FQNNGV.

On this clonotype: A much more abundant neighbour one base away suggests this may be a read error. The chain is built from TRBV5-1 and TRBJ1-2, with no clear D. CDR1 and CDR2 from the germline V gene are SGHRS and YFSETQ. V was trimmed by 0 bases and J by 2 bases, leaving 14 bases between them. The CDR3 covers 16 residues. CDR3 DNA: TGCGCCAGCAGCTTGGAGGTTTGGGGAGCGAACTATGGCTACACCTTC. Its protein product is CASSLEVWGANYGYTF.

This clonotype appeared many times. The chain links TRBV7-9 to TRBJ2-1; D not certain. This CDR3 comprises 12 residues. V lost 1 base, J lost 12 bases, and 10 bases lay in between. Germline CDR1 and CDR2: SEHNR and FQNEAQ (reference sequence). CDR3 protein: CASSLEGSSQFF. CDR3 DNA: TGTGCCAGCAGCTTAGAGGGCTCATCGCAGTTCTTC.